This T cell receptor (beta chain) derives from a study of blood T cell repertoires in COVID-19. Across the study: Sites across the United States, Italy and Spain contributed samples from acute and convalescent COVID-19. The analysed material was cDNA or gDNA that came from T cells, B-cell-depleted T cells, or PBMCs.

Study processing details: Scientists estimated how many nucleated cells there were by amplifying reference gene primers. TCRdb's table, derived via immunoSEQ multiplex PCR, lists solely in-frame clones and lacks some. The DNA gave D and trimming, while V, J and clone size come from that table. This table holds 150,000 to 200,000 clones, about 88% found once. CDR3 length: 13 residues. Germline CDR1 and CDR2: SGHAT and FQNNGV. Trimming removed 4 bases at V and 4 bases at J, with 8 bases between. The sequenced sample was peripheral blood. The clonotype was recovered from an elderly woman in a cohort sampled during active or convalescent COVID-19. This chain joins TRBV11-2 and TRBJ2-1; weak D call: TRBD1 (5 bases). DNA for the CDR3: TGTGCCAGCAGCTCCGACAGATACAATGAGCAGTTCTTC. The encoded protein is CASSSDRYNEQFF.